These 3 T cell receptor beta chains were sequenced from one sample in a study of tumor T cells in aggressive B-cell lymphoma. Some clones are missing from TCRdb's copy, which holds only in-frame ones; the method was immunoSEQ multiplex PCR. The sample includes 9,500 to 12,000 clones, over 75% of them seen just once. The sample comprised tumor tissue. The receptors come from an adult with diffuse large B cell lymphoma.

This sequence joins TRBV5-1 and TRBJ1-3; 8 bases map to TRBD1. V was clipped by 4 bases and J by 4 bases; unmatched bases: 7. The CDR3 is 15 amino acids. From germline, CDR1 is SGHRS and CDR2 YFSETQ. The chain's CDR3 is CASSLGQVNGNTIYF. The CDR3 DNA is TGCGCCAGCAGCCTGGGACAGGTCAACGGAAACACCATATATTTT.

This clone was counted a single time. The chain recombines TRBV5-1 with TRBJ2-1; the D gene is possibly TRBD1 (6 bases). V gave up 4 bases and J gave up 0 bases, with 11 bases separating them. The length of the CDR3 is 15 residues. CDR1 SGHRS and CDR2 YFSETQ come from the germline V gene. The CDR3 DNA reads as TGCGCCAGCAGCGGGGGCGGTAGCTCCTACAATGAGCAGTTCTTC. Protein sequence: CASSGGGSSYNEQFF.

The genes are TRBV10-2 and TRBJ2-7; D is possibly TRBD1 (5 bases). Germline values: CDR1 WSHSY, CDR2 SAAADI. Trimming cost V 6 bases and J 6 bases, with 15 bases left between them. The CDR3 length is 13 residues. The CDR3 DNA reads TGCGCCAGCAGAGAAACAGGTACCGGCGAGCAGTACTTC. Its protein product is CASRETGTGEQYF.